This TCR beta chain was sequenced for a study of preoperative IRX-2 immunotherapy in early breast cancer. Germline V CDR1 and CDR2: SGHAT, FQNNGV. The V segment lost 0 bases and the J segment 4 bases; nucleotides outside the gene matches: 12. The CDR3 extends over 18 amino acids. Produced via immunoSEQ multiplex PCR; TCRdb's table is partial and in-frame only. The sample includes around 62,000 clones, around 94% of them seen just once. Noted treatment: preoperative locoregional IRX-2 cytokine immunotherapy. Patients received preoperative, locoregional IRX-2 cytokine immunotherapy in a phase Ib study. The clonotype originates from a human donor with breast cancer. The chain employs TRBV11-2 and TRBJ2-5; 9 bases line up with TRBD2. This specimen was taken from a patient treated with IRX-2 immunotherapy. The CDR3 protein is CASSLDSISGGTGETQYF. The CDR3 bases are TGTGCCAGCAGCTTAGATAGTATAAGCGGGGGGACCGGAGAGACCCAGTACTTC.